This TCR beta chain was observed in a study of cytomegalovirus exposure and HLA in healthy donors. Across the whole study: A prior analysis found fewer than 120 million unique TCR beta sequences from around 190 million T cells.

Concerning this clone: Antigen: not known.

Study-level points and caveats: Later analysis demonstrated an association between a missense DCLRE1C variant and TCR beta V- and J-gene trimming. With high specificity and sensitivity, the classifier reportedly diagnosed cytomegalovirus status.

PCR amplification relied on 60 Vbeta primers (plus 13 Jbeta primers). TCRdb's copy holds only in-frame clones and misses some; the assay was immunoSEQ multiplex PCR. The table records approximately 77,000 clones, about 75% of them present only once. Germline CDR1 is SGHVS and CDR2 is FNYEAQ. The V end lost 1 base, the J end lost 2 bases, and 9 bases lay between the germline ends. This CDR3 spans 14 amino acids. The clonotype originates from a man in his 60s in good health and CMV-seropositive. The rearrangement joins TRBV7-6 to TRBJ2-7; tentatively, D is TRBD1 (6 bases). Sequenced sample: PBMCs. The CDR3 here is CASSLGRDTYEQYF. CDR3 coding DNA: TGTGCCAGCAGCTTAGGTCGGGACACCTACGAGCAGTACTTC.